This TCR beta chain was obtained from a study of T cell responses to AZD1222 COVID-19 vaccine. On the study more broadly: Combined were second doses at about 4 or about 12 weeks. Overall study findings and caveats: The study found vaccine-associated CD4 TCRs spanning spike, dominant at 160-218 and 743-854. Baseline testing showed seropositivity in only 5 or 6 AZD1222 recipients.

The table came from immunoSEQ multiplex PCR; TCRdb's copy has only in-frame clones and leaves some out. The sample includes approximately 180,000 clones, less than 90% of them seen just once. Germline V gives CDR1 GTSNPN, CDR2 SVGIG (reference sequence). The length of the CDR3 is 13 residues. Trimming pared 2 bases from V and 8 bases from J, leaving 15 bases between. About this clone itself: Its antigen is unknown.

The V call is TRBV30, the J call TRBJ1-2; D unclear. The material sequenced was peripheral blood, taken on day 0 of AZD1222 vaccination. The clonotype comes from an adult in good health. This chain's CDR3 is CAWSPWSQAGYTF. CDR3 nucleotide sequence: TGTGCCTGGAGTCCCTGGAGCCAGGCCGGCTACACCTTC.